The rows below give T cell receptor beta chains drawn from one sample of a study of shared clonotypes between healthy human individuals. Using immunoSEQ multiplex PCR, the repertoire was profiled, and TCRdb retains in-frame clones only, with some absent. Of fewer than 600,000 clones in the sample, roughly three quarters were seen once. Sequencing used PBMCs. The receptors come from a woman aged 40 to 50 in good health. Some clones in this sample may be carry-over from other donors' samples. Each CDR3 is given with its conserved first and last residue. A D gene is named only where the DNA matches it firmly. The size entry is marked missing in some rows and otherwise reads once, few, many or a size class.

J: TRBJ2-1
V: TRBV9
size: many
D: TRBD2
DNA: TGTGCCAGCAGCGTACTAGCGGCCATGTACAATGAGCAGTTCTTC
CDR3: CASSVLAAMYNEQFF

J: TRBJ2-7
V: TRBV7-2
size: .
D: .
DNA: TGTGCCAGCAGCTTGGACCGGTGGGACGAGCAGTACTTC
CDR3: CASSLDRWDEQYF

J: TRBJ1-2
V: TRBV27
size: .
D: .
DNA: TGTGCCAGCAGTCGATCAGGGGATCTGGGTGGCTACACCTTC
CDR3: CASSRSGDLGGYTF

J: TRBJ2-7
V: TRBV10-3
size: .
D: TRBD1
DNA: TGTGCCATCAAAAGGGACAGGAGCTACGAGCAGTACTTC
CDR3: CAIKRDRSYEQYF

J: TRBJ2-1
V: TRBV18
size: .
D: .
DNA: TGTGCCAGCTACGACAGGGAGGGTGAGCAGTTCTTC
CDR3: CASYDREGEQFF

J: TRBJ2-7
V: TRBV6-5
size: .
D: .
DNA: TGTGCCAGCGGTCAAGGGGACGAGCAGTACTTC
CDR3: CASGQGDEQYF

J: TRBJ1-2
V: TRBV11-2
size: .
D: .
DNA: TGTGCCAGCAGCTCCCTCGCCCTCAGGGGCTACACCTTC
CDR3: CASSSLALRGYTF

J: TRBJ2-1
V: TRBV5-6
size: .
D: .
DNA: TGTGCCAGCAGCTTGACTAGCAGGGAGCAGTTCTTC
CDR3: CASSLTSREQFF

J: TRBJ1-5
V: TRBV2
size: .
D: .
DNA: TGTGCCAGCAGTGAATTTGCAGGGCAGGGCCAGCCCCAGCATTTT
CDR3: CASSEFAGQGQPQHF

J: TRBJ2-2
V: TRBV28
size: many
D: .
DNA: TGTGCCAGCAGTGCCCAGGGTATCCGCGGGGAGCTGTTTTTT
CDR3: CASSAQGIRGELFF

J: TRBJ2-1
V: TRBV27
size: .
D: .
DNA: TGTGCCAGCAGTTCTAACAGGGTAACCTACAATGAGCAGTTCTTC
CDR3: CASSSNRVTYNEQFF

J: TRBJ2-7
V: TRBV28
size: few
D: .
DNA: TGTGCCAGCAGTCGGCATTCTGCTGGAACCTACGAGCAGTACTTC
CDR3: CASSRHSAGTYEQYF

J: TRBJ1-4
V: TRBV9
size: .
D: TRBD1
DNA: TGTGCCAGCAGCCCGGGACAGTGGCGGGCTAATGAAAAACTGTTTTTT
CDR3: CASSPGQWRANEKLFF

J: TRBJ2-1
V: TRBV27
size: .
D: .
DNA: TGTGCCAGCAGTTTATGGGGGGCTGGCTACAATGAGCAGTTCTTC
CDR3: CASSLWGAGYNEQFF

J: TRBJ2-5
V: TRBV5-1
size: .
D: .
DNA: TGCGCCAGCAGCTTGGCCGGAGTTGCTCTACAAGAGACCCAGTACTTC
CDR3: CASSLAGVALQETQYF

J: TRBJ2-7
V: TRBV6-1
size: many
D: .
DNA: TGTGCCAGCAGTACCACAGGGAACTCCTACGAGCAGTACTTC
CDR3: CASSTTGNSYEQYF

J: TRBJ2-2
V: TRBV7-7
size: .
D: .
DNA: TGTGCCAGCAGCTTAGGAACACCAGGGGCAACCGGGGAGCTGTTTTTT
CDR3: CASSLGTPGATGELFF

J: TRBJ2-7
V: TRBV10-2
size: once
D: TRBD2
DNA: TGCGCCAGCAGTGAGCTTGCTAGCGGAACCTACGAGCAGTACTTC
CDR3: CASSELASGTYEQYF

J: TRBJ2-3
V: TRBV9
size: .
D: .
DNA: TGTGCCAGCAGCGTAGAGATGAGCACAGATACGCAGTATTTT
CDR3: CASSVEMSTDTQYF

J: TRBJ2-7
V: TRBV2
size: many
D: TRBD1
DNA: TGTGCCAGCAGTAGAACCGGGACAGGGGGCGAGCAGTACTTC
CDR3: CASSRTGTGGEQYF

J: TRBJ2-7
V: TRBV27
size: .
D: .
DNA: TGTGCCAGCACCAGCAGGGCCGACTCCTACGAGCAGTACTTC
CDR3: CASTSRADSYEQYF

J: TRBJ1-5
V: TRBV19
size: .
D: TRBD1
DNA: TGTGCCAGTAGTACCGGGACAGGTAGCAATCAGCCCCAGCATTTT
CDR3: CASSTGTGSNQPQHF

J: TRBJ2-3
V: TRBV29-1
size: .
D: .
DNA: TGCAGCTCCAGGTTAACTAGCACAGATACGCAGTATTTT
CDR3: CSSRLTSTDTQYF

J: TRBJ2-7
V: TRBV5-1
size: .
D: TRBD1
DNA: TGCGCCAGCAGCTTGGGGGACAGGGGATCCTACGAGCAGTACTTC
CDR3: CASSLGDRGSYEQYF

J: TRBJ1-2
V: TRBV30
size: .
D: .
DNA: TGTGCCTGGAGTCCCATATCATTTAATAACTATGGCTACACCTTC
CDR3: CAWSPISFNNYGYTF

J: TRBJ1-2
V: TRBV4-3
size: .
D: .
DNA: TGCGCCAGCAGCCGAGAGGCCCTAAACTATGGCTACACCTTC
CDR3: CASSREALNYGYTF

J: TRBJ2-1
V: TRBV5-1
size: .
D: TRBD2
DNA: TGCGCCAGCAGCTTGGGGGAGGGTAGATACAATGAGCAGTTCTTC
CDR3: CASSLGEGRYNEQFF

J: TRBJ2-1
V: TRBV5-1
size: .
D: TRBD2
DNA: TGCGCCAGCAGCTTGGAGGGTAGCGGGAGCCCCAATGAGCAGTTCTTC
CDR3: CASSLEGSGSPNEQFF

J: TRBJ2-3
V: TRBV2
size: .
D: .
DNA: TGTGCCAGCAAAAAACGGGACGGACCATCAGATACGCAGTATTTT
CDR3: CASKKRDGPSDTQYF

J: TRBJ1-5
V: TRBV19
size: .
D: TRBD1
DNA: TGTGCCAGTAGTTCAGGACAGGGGTATGATCAGCCCCAGCATTTT
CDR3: CASSSGQGYDQPQHF

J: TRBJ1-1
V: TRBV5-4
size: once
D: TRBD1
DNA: TGTGCCAGCAGCTCCAGGGGGCGGGATGGTGAAGCTTTCTTT
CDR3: CASSSRGRDGEAFF

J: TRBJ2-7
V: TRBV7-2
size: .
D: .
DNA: TGTGCCAGCAGCTTTCCCGTGCTAACGGTAGACGAGCAGTACTTC
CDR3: CASSFPVLTVDEQYF

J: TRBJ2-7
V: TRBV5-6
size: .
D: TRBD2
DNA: TGTGCCAGCTCCGGGACTAGCGAGTACGAGCAGTACTTC
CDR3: CASSGTSEYEQYF

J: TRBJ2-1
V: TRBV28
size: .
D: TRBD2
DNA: TGTGCCAGCAGTTTATGGTCCGGGACTAGTGGTTTCCTGGGCAATGAGCAGTTCTTC
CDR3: CASSLWSGTSGFLGNEQFF

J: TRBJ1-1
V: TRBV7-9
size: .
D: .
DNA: TGTGCCAGCAGCTTAGCGTCGGGAGGGGACACTGAAGCTTTCTTT
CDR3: CASSLASGGDTEAFF

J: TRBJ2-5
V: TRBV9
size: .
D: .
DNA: TGTGCCAGCAGTGACCAGCCGACCCAAGAGACCCAGTACTTC
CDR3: CASSDQPTQETQYF

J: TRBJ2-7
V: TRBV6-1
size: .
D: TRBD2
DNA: TGTGCCAGCAGTGAAGCGGCGGGAGGGCCCTACGAGCAGTACTTC
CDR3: CASSEAAGGPYEQYF

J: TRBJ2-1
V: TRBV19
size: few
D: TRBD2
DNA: TGTGCCAGTAGTATGATGTTAGCGGGAGGGACCAATGAGCAGTTCTTC
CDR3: CASSMMLAGGTNEQFF

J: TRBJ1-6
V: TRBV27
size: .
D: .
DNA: TGTGCCAGCAGTTCATACGGGAATTCACCCCTCCACTTT
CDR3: CASSSYGNSPLHF

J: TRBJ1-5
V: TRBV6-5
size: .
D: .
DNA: TGTGCCAGCAGCCCGGACCGATGGGGCAATCAGCCCCAGCATTTT
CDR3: CASSPDRWGNQPQHF

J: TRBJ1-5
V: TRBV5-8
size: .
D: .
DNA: TGTGCCAGCAGCTTCCGTGATCAGCCCCAGCATTTT
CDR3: CASSFRDQPQHF

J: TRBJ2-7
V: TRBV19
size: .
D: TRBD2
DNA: TGTGCCAGTACCAGAGACTCCGGGACTAGCGGGAGAGGCGAGCAGTACTTC
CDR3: CASTRDSGTSGRGEQYF

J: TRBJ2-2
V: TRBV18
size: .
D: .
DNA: TGTGCCAGCTCACCTATGACAGGGAACACCGGGGAGCTGTTTTTT
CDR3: CASSPMTGNTGELFF

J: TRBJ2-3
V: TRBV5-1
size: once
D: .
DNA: TGCGCCAGCAGCTTGGGACTTGACTCTGGCACAGATACGCAGTATTTT
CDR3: CASSLGLDSGTDTQYF

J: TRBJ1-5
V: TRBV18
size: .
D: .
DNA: TGTGCCAGCTCACCACCGTTCGATGGGGGCAATCAGCCCCAGCATTTT
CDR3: CASSPPFDGGNQPQHF

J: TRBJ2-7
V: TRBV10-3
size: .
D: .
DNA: TGTGCCATCAGTGAAATAGGGGGGAGGGCTAGGTACGAGCAGTACTTC
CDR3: CAISEIGGRARYEQYF

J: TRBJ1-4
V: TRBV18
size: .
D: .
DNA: TGTGCCAGCTCGCCACGAAGGGCGGGGGCTACTAATGAAAAACTGTTTTTT
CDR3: CASSPRRAGATNEKLFF

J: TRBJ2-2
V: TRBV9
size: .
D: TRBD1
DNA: TGTGCCAGCACCCCTATACAGGGGGCAAACACCGGGGAGCTGTTTTTT
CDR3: CASTPIQGANTGELFF

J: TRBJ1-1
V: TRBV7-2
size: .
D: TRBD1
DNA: TGTGCCAGCAGCCAGGGGGCAGTTGGGACTGAAGCTTTCTTT
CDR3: CASSQGAVGTEAFF

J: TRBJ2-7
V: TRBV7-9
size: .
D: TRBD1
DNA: TGTGCCAGCAGCGTCGGACAGGGAAACTCCTACGAGCAGTACTTC
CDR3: CASSVGQGNSYEQYF

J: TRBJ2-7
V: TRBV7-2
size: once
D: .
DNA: TGTGCCAGCAGCCTCGGGGGGCTAGCGTTCTTAGCCTACGAGCAGTACTTC
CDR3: CASSLGGLAFLAYEQYF

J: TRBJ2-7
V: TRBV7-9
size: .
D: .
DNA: TGTGCCAGCAGCATCGACAGTTACGAGCAGTACTTC
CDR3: CASSIDSYEQYF

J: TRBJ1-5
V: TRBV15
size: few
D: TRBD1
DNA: TGTGCCACCAGCAGAGCGAGCAGGGGGCTTGATCAGCCCCAGCATTTT
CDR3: CATSRASRGLDQPQHF

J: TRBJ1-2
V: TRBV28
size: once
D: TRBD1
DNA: TGTGCCAGCAGTGATCCCAGGGGGCCTAACTATGGCTACACCTTC
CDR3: CASSDPRGPNYGYTF

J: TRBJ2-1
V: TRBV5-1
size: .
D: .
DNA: TGCGCCAGCAGCTTGACGCAGGGAGGTCTCGCGGGCAATGAGCAGTTCTTC
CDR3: CASSLTQGGLAGNEQFF

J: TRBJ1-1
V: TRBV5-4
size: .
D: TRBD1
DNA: TGTGCCAGCAGCTTGCAGGGGGTGAACACTGAAGCTTTCTTT
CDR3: CASSLQGVNTEAFF

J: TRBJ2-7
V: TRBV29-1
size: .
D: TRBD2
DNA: TGCAGCGTTCCCGGGGGGTTTGGCTACGAGCAGTACTTC
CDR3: CSVPGGFGYEQYF

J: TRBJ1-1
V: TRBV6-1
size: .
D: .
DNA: TGTGCCAGCAGTGAAATAATCAATTCATTAACTGAAGCTTTCTTT
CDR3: CASSEIINSLTEAFF

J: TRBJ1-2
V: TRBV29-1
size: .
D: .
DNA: TGCAGCGTTGGGCACAGACTACACTATGGCTACACCTTC
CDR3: CSVGHRLHYGYTF